Described below is a single TCR beta chain sequence and its context. In its sample, this clone was seen a few times. Its antigen remains undetermined. Base qualities are not provided; no much larger clone lies one nucleotide away. CD4+ and CD8+ cells were isolated by positive magnetic bead selection on an AutoMACS, and purity was checked by flow cytometry. Clonal expansions were first screened by flow cytometry with a TCR V beta antibody panel, then characterized by TCRB deep sequencing of sorted CD8+ fractions. Isolation of peripheral blood mononuclear cells was done through Ficoll-Paque PLUS density gradient separation. DNA from CD4-enriched, CD8-enriched or PBMC samples was extracted using Nucleospin Tissue or Tissue XS kits and then quantified on a Qubit 2.0 fluorometer. CDR1 and CDR2, per the germline V gene (reference sequence), are LNHDA and SQIVND. The CDR3 contains 18 residues, cysteine and phenylalanine counted. Of the read, only the CDR3 DNA is kept; its 54 bases are in frame from base 1. Trimming at the junction amounts to 0 bases on V and 7 bases on J, and the germline ends lie 22 bases apart.

The entry originates in a study of somatic mutations in cytotoxic T cells in rheumatoid arthritis (dated by TCRdb to about 2017). Background on the whole study: Patient peripheral blood (just over 29 ml EDTA) was drawn right after diagnosis and before any treatment started. Patients and controls did not essentially differ in median age, which was nearly identical between the groups. In newly diagnosed rheumatoid arthritis without treatment, the study examined if expanded CD8+ T-cell clones harbor somatic mutations, relying on TCRB deep sequencing to characterize clonality. TCRB deep sequencing was performed for some 65 rheumatoid arthritis patients and around 20 healthy controls. Sorted V beta1+ cells also underwent TCRB sequencing, and some V beta antibody-stained T-cell populations were flow-sorted at nearly 100% purity on a FACSAria II or Sony SH800. Results the study describes overall, beyond this receptor: The largest CD8+ clone made up more than 20% of CD8+ cells in about an eighth of the roughly 60 patients, and blood and synovial fluid shared several identical CD8+ TCRB sequences. There was no significant difference in CD8+ T-cell clonality between rheumatoid arthritis patients and age-matched healthy controls. The expanded CD8+ clones had unknown antigen targets, and not appearing in virus-specific databases did not rule out that they were virus-specific. In patients, CD8+ clonality rose with age (Spearman r ~ 0.49), which was not the case in healthy controls. The slight TRBV07 underrepresentation in patients was not adjusted for multiple comparisons.

Genomic DNA underwent TCRB CDR3 sequencing using the immunoSEQ assay. The original pipeline was this. Patient CD8+ clones larger than 1% were compared against published virus-specific TCRB sequences, and only a few matched. Analyses were restricted to productive TCRB rearrangements. Clonality was calculated as a Shannon entropy-based productive clonality index, and a clone was defined by a unique TCRB CDR3 sequence. To calculate repertoire overlap between two samples, the template counts of each clone were considered relative to each sample's total templates. V-gene usage from TCRB sequencing and V-gene usage measured by flow cytometry were correlated (Spearman r of around 0.6). The table comes from immuneACCESS by way of TCRdb, which keeps in-frame sequences with V and J called. Part of the clones is missing from these tables; in studies checked, under half for an unresolved V gene and the rest for unknown reasons. That table supplies the V and J calls and clone size; D and trimming were determined from the DNA. Counted in this sample were about a thousand clones; about four fifths of them appeared once. The ten biggest clones cover around 28% of the sample.

The sequencing input was CD8+ T cells sorted from blood. This TCR derives from a woman aged 55-69 years with rheumatoid arthritis. Here the chain combines TRBV19 and TRBJ2-1; the best D guess is TRBD2, with 7 bases matching. The DNA reads as follows: TGTGCCAGTAGTATAGATCTTAACCGAGGGGGGGCCAGGAATGAGCAGTTCTTC. Protein translation: CASSIDLNRGGARNEQFF.